This T cell receptor (beta chain) was obtained from a study of Graves' ophthalmopathy and Graves' hyperthyroidism. At the level of the study: The authors collected peripheral blood at initial diagnosis, before any treatment. Study conclusions and caveats: Blood samples also showed most expanded thyroid clonotypes exceeding 0.001 frequency.

From fresh peripheral blood, roughly 11 ml in volume, the PBMCs were obtained. Concerning this clonotype: Antigen specificity is unknown.

The CDR3 is made up of 12 amino acids. The germline CDR1 and CDR2 sequences are MGHDK and SYGVNS. Amplifying from RNA transcripts, the study obtained TCR beta CDR3 regions. Amplification began with first-round RT-PCR using HTBI primers, then second-round multiplex PCR was performed. From the multiplex PCR reads, TCRdb called clonotypes with MiXCR, one entry per CDR3 protein. This sample yields 650,000 to 800,000 distinct CDR3 sequences, of which about two fifths are seen a single time; 3% to 3.5% belongs to the top ten. The sequenced material came from peripheral blood. The receptor's source is an adult man with Graves' ophthalmopathy. The J gene is TRBJ1-2, the V gene TRBV25-1; no clear D. Here the CDR3 reads CARDSVSGGYTF. Here the CDR3 DNA reads TGTGCTAGAGATTCAGTCTCCGGTGGCTACACCTTC.